Shown below are 23 T cell receptor beta chains from a single sample sequenced in a study of CD8+ T cells in alopecia areata. Investigators isolated RNA and reverse transcribed it into cDNA to act as the sequencing template. Generated by immunoSEQ multiplex PCR, the TCRdb table keeps only in-frame clones and is missing some. In the table there are roughly 120,000 clones, approximately 60% of which are singletons. Sequencing was carried out using CD4+ T cells sorted from blood. The origin of the receptors is a human donor in good health.

J is TRBJ2-1 and V is TRBV5-1; D gene unclear. Germline CDR1 SGHRS, CDR2 YFSETQ. The V and J ends lost 1 base and 3 bases respectively, with 11 bases between them. CDR3 length: 15 amino acids. The CDR3 reads CASSLTAADYNEQFF. DNA for the CDR3: TGCGCCAGCAGCTTGACAGCAGCCGACTACAATGAGCAGTTCTTC.

This chain links TRBV23-1 with TRBJ1-4; the D gene is possibly TRBD1 (5 bases). TRBV23-1 is treated as an ORF (open reading frame) with a function not yet certain. V was pared by 7 bases and J by 0 bases, with 12 bases between. The CDR3 is made up of 15 amino acids. The CDR3 coding sequence is TGCGCCAGCATCACCAGGGTTGCAACTAATGAAAAACTGTTTTTT. Protein: CASITRVATNEKLFF.

The chain is built from TRBV4-1 and TRBJ2-7; 11 bases match TRBD1. CDR1 is MGHRA, CDR2 YSYEKL, per germline. The CDR3 spans 15 residues. V was clipped by 3 bases and J by 4 bases; unmatched bases: 5. The CDR3 loop reads CASSQRTGGQYEQYF. The DNA of the CDR3 is TGCGCCAGCAGCCAGAGGACAGGGGGCCAATACGAGCAGTACTTC.

In DNA form, the CDR3 reads TGCGCCAGCAGCCTGTTGCGGATCGGGGAGCTGTTTTTT. Translation: CASSLLRIGELFF. This chain connects TRBV4-1 to TRBJ2-2; D remains ambiguous. The CDR3 runs 13 residues. Germline CDR1 MGHRA, CDR2 YSYEKL. V was pared by 4 bases and J by 7 bases, with 10 bases between.

The chain links TRBV6-1 to TRBJ2-7; D not resolved. The CDR3 totals 13 residues. Germline V gene sequence: CDR1 MNHNS, CDR2 SASEGT. V was shortened by 4 bases and J by 1 base, with 8 bases between the two germline ends. CDR3 protein: CASSVTRSYEQYF. The CDR3 coding sequence is TGTGCCAGCAGTGTGACTCGTTCCTACGAGCAGTACTTC.

The rearrangement uses TRBV5-4 and TRBJ1-2, with TRBD1 matching 8 bases. Germline loops: CDR1 SGHNT, CDR2 YYREEE (reference sequence). This CDR3 region has 15 residues. With 3 bases clipped from V and 8 bases from J, the junction kept 12 bases outside the gene matches. Here the CDR3 reads CASSSRLRGRGGYTF. The CDR3 region has the DNA TGTGCCAGCAGCTCGCGCCTCAGGGGGCGCGGAGGCTACACCTTC. The full variable domain, with the rest looked up from reference TRBV5-4 and TRBJ1-2, is ETGVTQSPTHLIKTRGQQVTLRCSSQSGHNTVSWYQQALGQGPQFIFQYYREEENGRGNFPPRFSGLQFPNYSSELNVNALELDDSALYLCASSSRLRGRGGYTFGSGTRLTVV.

This clone was found a few times. V usage is TRBV7-2 and J usage is TRBJ2-5, with 9 bases aligning to TRBD1. Germline CDR1 SGHTA, CDR2 FQGNSA. The CDR3 totals 15 residues. V lost 3 bases and J lost 2; bases outside the gene matches: 4. The CDR3 DNA is TGTGCCAGCAGCTTGTCCGGGACAGGGCAAGAGACCCAGTACTTC. Encoded protein: CASSLSGTGQETQYF.

J is TRBJ2-3 and V is TRBV27, with 8 bases fitting TRBD1. J gave up 0 bases and V 6 bases, and 2 bases lay outside the gene matches. Germline V gives CDR1 MNHEY, CDR2 SMNVEV (reference sequence). This CDR3 is built from 14 residues. The CDR3 DNA reads as TGTGCCAGCAGACGGACAGGGAGCACAGATACGCAGTATTTT. It yields the protein CASRRTGSTDTQYF.

The V and J genes are TRBV11-2 and TRBJ2-7; 8 bases match TRBD1. CDR1 and CDR2 (germline): SGHAT, FQNNGV. The CDR3 consists of 15 residues. Trimming took 3 bases from V and 3 from J; bases not matched to a gene: 7. The CDR3 protein is CASSLDRVGFYEQYF. CDR3 DNA: TGTGCCAGCAGCTTGGACAGGGTGGGATTCTACGAGCAGTACTTC.

The chain recombines TRBV13 with TRBJ1-1; D ambiguous. The CDR3 has 12 residues. Trimming left V 7 bases short and J 4 bases short, with 10 bases between. CDR1 PRHDT and CDR2 FYEKMQ come from the germline V gene (reference sequence). The CDR3 loop reads CASKFRGTEAFF. Here the CDR3 DNA reads TGTGCCAGCAAATTCCGGGGCACTGAAGCTTTCTTT.

This rearrangement joins TRBV30 to TRBJ1-2, with D maybe TRBD1 (5 bases). This CDR3 comprises 14 residues. The germline V gene has CDR1 GTSNPN and CDR2 SVGIG (reference sequence). Trimming cost V 0 bases and J 4 bases, with 12 bases left between them. CDR3 sequence: CAWSVGAGSYGYTF. The CDR3 bases are TGTGCCTGGAGTGTAGGGGCAGGGAGCTATGGCTACACCTTC.

The chain carries TRBV2 and TRBJ1-2; 7 bases fit TRBD1. The CDR3 runs to 13 residues. Germline trimming cut 6 bases from V and 6 bases from J; bases unmatched to any gene: 7. In germline, CDR1 is SNHLY, CDR2 FYNNEI. The DNA of the CDR3 is TGTGCCAGCAGCTCAAGGACAGGTCATGGCTACACCTTC. This gives the protein CASSSRTGHGYTF.

V and J are TRBV29-1 and TRBJ2-7; D may match TRBD1 or TRBD2 (5 bases each). This CDR3 is 11 amino acids long. Trimming removed 7 bases from V and 6 bases from J, with 13 bases in between. The germline CDR1 and CDR2 sequences are SQVTM and ANQGSEA. CDR3 loop: CSGGPKGEQYF. DNA for the CDR3: TGCAGCGGGGGACCCAAAGGCGAGCAGTACTTC.

The V call is TRBV4-1, the J call TRBJ2-3, with D unresolved. The CDR3 is made up of 12 amino acids. Germline V gives CDR1 MGHRA, CDR2 YSYEKL. With 6 bases removed from V and 4 bases from J, the gap between germline ends came to 8 bases. The CDR3 sequence: CASSPSADTQYF. DNA for the CDR3: TGCGCCAGCAGTCCTTCAGCAGATACGCAGTATTTT.

The chain has TRBV9 and TRBJ1-5, with 8 bases matching TRBD1. V dropped 0 bases and J dropped 6; count of bases not matched to a gene: 5. This CDR3 has 15 amino acids. CDR1 is SGDLS and CDR2 is YYNGEE in the germline V gene. The CDR3 coding sequence is TGTGCCAGCAGCGTAGCAGGGGGCGCAGGTCAGCCCCAGCATTTT. Protein product: CASSVAGGAGQPQHF. The variable domain in full, with the rest retrieved from reference TRBV9 and TRBJ1-5, is DSGVTQTPKHLITATGQRVTLRCSPRSGDLSVYWYQQSLDQGLQFLIQYYNGEERAKGNILERFSAQQFPDLHSELNLSSLELGDSALYFCASSVAGGAGQPQHFGDGTRLSIL.

The V gene is TRBV30, the J gene TRBJ1-1; perhaps TRBD1 as D (5 bases). Trimming cost V 5 bases and J 2 bases, with 12 bases left between them. Germline values: CDR1 GTSNPN, CDR2 SVGIG (reference sequence). The length of the CDR3 is 13 residues. The CDR3 DNA reads TGTGCCTGGCTCGCGAGGGGAAACACTGAAGCTTTCTTT. Its translation is CAWLARGNTEAFF. The full variable domain, its missing parts supplied by reference TRBV30 and TRBJ1-1, is SQTIHQWPATLVQPVGSPLSLECTVEGTSNPNLYWYRQAAGRGLQLLFYSVGIGQISSEVPQNLSASRPQDRQFILSSKKLLLSDSGFYLCAWLARGNTEAFFGQGTRLTVV.

The chain joins TRBV29-1 to TRBJ1-2, with D perhaps TRBD1 (6 bases). The V gene's germline CDR1 is SQVTM and CDR2 ANQGSEA. V lost 6 bases and J 4 bases, leaving 27 bases between the germline ends. The CDR3 runs to 17 residues. This chain's CDR3 is CSVQGGAPAVGGYGYTF. The CDR3 DNA sequence: TGCAGCGTCCAAGGTGGGGCCCCAGCGGTAGGGGGCTATGGCTACACCTTC.

This clone was counted between two and nine times. The chain has TRBV29-1 and TRBJ2-1; no definite D call. Germline-derived CDR1 and CDR2 are SQVTM and ANQGSEA. This CDR3 comprises 12 residues. The germline V and J ends were trimmed by 6 bases and 0 bases, with 6 bases remaining between them. The CDR3 sequence is CSVSVSYNEQFF. CDR3 coding DNA: TGCAGCGTCTCAGTCTCCTACAATGAGCAGTTCTTC.

The chain has TRBV6-1 and TRBJ2-1; D is possibly TRBD1 (6 bases). Germline V CDR1 and CDR2: MNHNS, SASEGT. The CDR3 covers 12 residues. The ends were cut back, 7 bases at V and 9 bases at J, with 13 bases in the middle. Written as DNA, the CDR3 is TGTGCCAGCACCAGGACAGACACTGAGCAGTTCTTC. It specifies CASTRTDTEQFF.

The rearrangement uses TRBV2 and TRBJ1-2; no clear D. The V gene lost 6 bases and the J gene lost 3 bases, with 14 bases spanning the gap. The CDR3 has 14 residues. Germline V CDR1 and CDR2: SNHLY, FYNNEI. CDR3 residues: CASSTGRRYYGYTF. CDR3 nucleotide sequence: TGTGCCAGCAGCACCGGCCGCCGGTACTATGGCTACACCTTC.

Only a few counts were recorded for this clone. The chain couples TRBV29-1 to TRBJ1-1, with 7 bases that match TRBD1. The CDR3 loop spans 12 amino acids. V dropped 6 bases and J dropped 7; count of bases not matched to a gene: 8. Germline values: CDR1 SQVTM, CDR2 ANQGSEA. The DNA for the CDR3 is TGCAGCGTCGCGACAGGGCTTATTGAAGCTTTCTTT. This encodes CSVATGLIEAFF.

This chain links TRBV6-6 with TRBJ1-1; D is possibly TRBD1 (5 bases). Germline lookup yields CDR1 MNHNY and CDR2 SVGAGI (reference sequence). V shed 7 bases and J shed 6 bases, with 18 bases lying between them. The CDR3 is 14 amino acids. CDR3 in amino acids: CASTRVRGVPEAFF. The DNA for the CDR3 is TGTGCCAGCACCAGAGTGAGAGGGGTGCCTGAAGCTTTCTTT.

The chain links TRBV6-5 to TRBJ2-7, with D perhaps TRBD1 or TRBD2 (5 bases each). In germline, CDR1 is MNHEY, CDR2 SVGAGI. The germline V and J ends were trimmed by 10 bases and 0 bases, with 13 bases remaining between them. The CDR3 spans 13 residues. The CDR3 nucleotides are TGTGCCATCCGGGACGCCAGCTCCTACGAGCAGTACTTC. Encoded protein: CAIRDASSYEQYF.